Given below is one T cell receptor (beta chain) in context. Its matching antigen is unknown. The sample comes from a study of chemoradiotherapy in HPV16-positive cancers. Germline V CDR1 and CDR2: ENHRY, SYGVKD. The CDR3 runs 14 residues. Trimming pared 11 bases from V and 0 bases from J, leaving 13 bases between. TCRdb's copy holds only in-frame clones and misses some; the assay was immunoSEQ multiplex PCR. Among 15,000 to 20,000 clones, 90% were seen once, and the ten largest hold roughly 15%. Samples were taken several times over chemoradiotherapy. General study results and limits: Candidate HPV-specific clones and E7-related TCR motifs grew in tumor during treatment.

Sample: blood, taken from a patient who underwent chemoradiotherapy. This TCR derives from a human donor with HPV-associated anogenital cancer. The gene calls are TRBV10-3 and TRBJ2-2; D possibly uses TRBD1 or TRBD2 (6 bases each). DNA of the CDR3: TGTGCCGCGGGACAACATGCGAACACCGGGGAGCTGTTTTTT. This sequence encodes CAAGQHANTGELFF.